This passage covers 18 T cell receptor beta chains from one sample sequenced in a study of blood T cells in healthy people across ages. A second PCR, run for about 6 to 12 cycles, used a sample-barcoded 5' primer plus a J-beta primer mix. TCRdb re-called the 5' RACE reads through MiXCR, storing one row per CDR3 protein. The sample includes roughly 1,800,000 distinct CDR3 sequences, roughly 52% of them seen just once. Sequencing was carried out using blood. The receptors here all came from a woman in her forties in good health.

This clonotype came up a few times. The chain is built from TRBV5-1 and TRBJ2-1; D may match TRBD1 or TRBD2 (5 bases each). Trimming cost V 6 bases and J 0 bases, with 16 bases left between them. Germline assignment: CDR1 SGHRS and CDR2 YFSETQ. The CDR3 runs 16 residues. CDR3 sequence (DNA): TGCGCCAGCACTGAGGGGAGCAGGCCCTCCTACAATGAGCAGTTCTTC. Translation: CASTEGSRPSYNEQFF.

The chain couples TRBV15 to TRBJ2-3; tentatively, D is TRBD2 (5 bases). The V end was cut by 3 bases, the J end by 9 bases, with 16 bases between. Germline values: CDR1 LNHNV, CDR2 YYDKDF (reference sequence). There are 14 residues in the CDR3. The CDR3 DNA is TGTGCCACCAGCAGTAGGCCTGGAGGAGACACGCAGTATTTT. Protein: CATSSRPGGDTQYF.

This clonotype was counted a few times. The CDR3 reads CASTLDTTGETQYF. In DNA, the CDR3 is TGCGCCAGCACCCTGGACACTACCGGCGAGACCCAGTACTTC. This chain uses TRBV5-1 with TRBJ2-4; D may be TRBD1 (5 bases). The DNA matches TRBJ2-5 better at its end, which makes the J call doubtful. This CDR3 region has 14 residues. Germline CDR1 is SGHRS and CDR2 is YFSETQ.

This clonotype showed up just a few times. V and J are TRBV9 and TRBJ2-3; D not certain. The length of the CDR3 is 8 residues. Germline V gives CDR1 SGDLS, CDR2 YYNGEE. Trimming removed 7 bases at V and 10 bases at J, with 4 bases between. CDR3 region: CASHPQYF. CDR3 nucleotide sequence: TGTGCCAGCCACCCGCAGTATTTT.

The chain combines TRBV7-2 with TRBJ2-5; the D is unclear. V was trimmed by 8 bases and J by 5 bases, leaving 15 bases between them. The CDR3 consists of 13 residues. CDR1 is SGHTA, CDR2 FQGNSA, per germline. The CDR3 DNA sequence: TGTGCCAGCTCACCGCGAGGCGCGGAGACCCAGTACTTC. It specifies CASSPRGAETQYF.

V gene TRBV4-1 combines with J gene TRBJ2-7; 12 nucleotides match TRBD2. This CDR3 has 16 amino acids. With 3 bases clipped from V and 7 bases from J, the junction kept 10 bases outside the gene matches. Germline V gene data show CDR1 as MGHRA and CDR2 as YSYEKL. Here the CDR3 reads CASSQVLAGGPNEQYF. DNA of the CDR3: TGCGCCAGCAGCCAGGTGCTAGCGGGGGGGCCGAATGAGCAGTACTTC.

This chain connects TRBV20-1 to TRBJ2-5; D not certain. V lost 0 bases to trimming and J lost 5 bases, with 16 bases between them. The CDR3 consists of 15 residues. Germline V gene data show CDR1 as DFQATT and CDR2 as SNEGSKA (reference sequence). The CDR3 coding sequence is TGCAGTGCTAGAGAAGATCAAAACTTCCTGGAGACCCAGTACTTC. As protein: CSAREDQNFLETQYF.

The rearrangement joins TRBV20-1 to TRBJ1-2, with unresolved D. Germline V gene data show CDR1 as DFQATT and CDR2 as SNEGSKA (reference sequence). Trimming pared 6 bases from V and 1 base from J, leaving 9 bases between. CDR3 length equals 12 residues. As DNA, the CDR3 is TGCAGTGCCAGGAACCGTAACTATGGCTACACCTTC. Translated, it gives CSARNRNYGYTF.

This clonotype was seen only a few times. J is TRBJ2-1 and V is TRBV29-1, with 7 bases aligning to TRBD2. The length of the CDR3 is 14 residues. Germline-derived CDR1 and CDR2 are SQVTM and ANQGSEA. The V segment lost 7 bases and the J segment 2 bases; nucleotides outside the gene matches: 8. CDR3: CSAFDGGAYNEQFF. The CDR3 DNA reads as TGCAGCGCCTTTGATGGGGGGGCCTACAATGAGCAGTTCTTC.

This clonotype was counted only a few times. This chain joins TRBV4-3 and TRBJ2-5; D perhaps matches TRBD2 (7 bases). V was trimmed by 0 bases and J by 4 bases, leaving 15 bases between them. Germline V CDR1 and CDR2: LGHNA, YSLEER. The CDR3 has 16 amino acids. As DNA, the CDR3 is TGCGCCAGCAGCCAAGAAGCGGGCGGGGGCCCAGAGACCCAGTACTTC. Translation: CASSQEAGGGPETQYF.

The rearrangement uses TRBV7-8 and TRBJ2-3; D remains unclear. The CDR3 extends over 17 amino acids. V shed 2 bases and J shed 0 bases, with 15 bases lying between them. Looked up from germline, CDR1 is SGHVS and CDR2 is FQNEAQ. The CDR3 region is CASSLLVYRPSTDTQYF. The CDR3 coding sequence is TGTGCCAGCAGCTTACTGGTCTACCGCCCTAGCACAGATACGCAGTATTTT.

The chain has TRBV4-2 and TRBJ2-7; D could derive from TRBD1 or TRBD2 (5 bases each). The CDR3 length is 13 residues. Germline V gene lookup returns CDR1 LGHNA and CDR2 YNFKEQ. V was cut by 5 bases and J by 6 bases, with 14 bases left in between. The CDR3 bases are TGTGCCAGCAGCGGGGGACGGGAACGCGAGCAGTACTTC. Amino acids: CASSGGREREQYF.

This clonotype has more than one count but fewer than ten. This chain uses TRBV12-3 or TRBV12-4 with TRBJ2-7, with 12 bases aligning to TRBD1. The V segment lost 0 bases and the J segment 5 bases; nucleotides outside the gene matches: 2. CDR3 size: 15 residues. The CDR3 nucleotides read TGTGCCAGCAGTTTAGCGGGACAGGGGGCAGACGAGCAGTACTTC. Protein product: CASSLAGQGADEQYF.

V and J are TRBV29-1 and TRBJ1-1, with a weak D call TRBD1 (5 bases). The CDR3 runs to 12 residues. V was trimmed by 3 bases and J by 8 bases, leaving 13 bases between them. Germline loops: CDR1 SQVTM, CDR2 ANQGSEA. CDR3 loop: CSVDQGVGEAFF. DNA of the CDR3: TGCAGCGTTGACCAAGGGGTCGGCGAAGCTTTCTTT.

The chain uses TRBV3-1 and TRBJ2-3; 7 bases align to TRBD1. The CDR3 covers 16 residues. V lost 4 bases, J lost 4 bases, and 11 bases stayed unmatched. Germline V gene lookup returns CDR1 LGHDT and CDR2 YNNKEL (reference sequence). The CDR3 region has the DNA TGTGCCAGCAGCCTAAGTGAGACAGGGCTAGCAGATACGCAGTATTTT. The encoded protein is CASSLSETGLADTQYF.

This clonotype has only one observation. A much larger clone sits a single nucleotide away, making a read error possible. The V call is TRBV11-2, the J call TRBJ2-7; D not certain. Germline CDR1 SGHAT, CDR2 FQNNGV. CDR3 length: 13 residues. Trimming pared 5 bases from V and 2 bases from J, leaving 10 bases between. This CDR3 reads CASSPRPPYEQYF. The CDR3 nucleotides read TGTGCCAGCAGCCCCCGCCCTCCCTACGAGCAGTACTTC.

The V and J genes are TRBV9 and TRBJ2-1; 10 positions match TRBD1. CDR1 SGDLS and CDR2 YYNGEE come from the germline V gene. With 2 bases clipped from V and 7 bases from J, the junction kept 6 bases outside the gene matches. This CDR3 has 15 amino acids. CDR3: CASSVGTGVGNEQFF. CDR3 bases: TGTGCCAGCAGCGTCGGGACAGGGGTGGGGAATGAGCAGTTCTTC.

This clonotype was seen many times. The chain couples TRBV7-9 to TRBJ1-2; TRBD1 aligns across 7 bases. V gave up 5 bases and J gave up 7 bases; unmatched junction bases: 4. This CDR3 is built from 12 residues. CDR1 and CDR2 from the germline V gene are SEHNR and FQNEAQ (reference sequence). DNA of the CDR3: TGTGCCAGCAGCACAGGGGCACTTGGCTACACCTTC. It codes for CASSTGALGYTF.